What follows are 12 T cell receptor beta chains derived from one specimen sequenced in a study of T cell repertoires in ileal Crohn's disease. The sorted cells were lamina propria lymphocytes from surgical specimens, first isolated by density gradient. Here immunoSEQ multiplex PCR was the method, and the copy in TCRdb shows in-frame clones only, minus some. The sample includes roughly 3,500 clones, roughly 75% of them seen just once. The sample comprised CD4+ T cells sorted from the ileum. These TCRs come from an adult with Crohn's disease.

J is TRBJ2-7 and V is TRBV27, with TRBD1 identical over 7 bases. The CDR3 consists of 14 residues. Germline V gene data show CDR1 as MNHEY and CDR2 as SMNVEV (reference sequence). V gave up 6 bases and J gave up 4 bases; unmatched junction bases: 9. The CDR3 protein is CASSRGGPRYEQYF. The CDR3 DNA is TGTGCCAGCAGCCGAGGGGGCCCACGGTACGAGCAGTACTTC.

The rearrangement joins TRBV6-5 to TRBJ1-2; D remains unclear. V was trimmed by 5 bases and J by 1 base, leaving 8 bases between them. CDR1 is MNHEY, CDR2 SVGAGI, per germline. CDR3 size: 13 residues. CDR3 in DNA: TGTGCCAGCAGTGGAGGCCGTAACTATGGCTACACCTTC. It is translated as CASSGGRNYGYTF.

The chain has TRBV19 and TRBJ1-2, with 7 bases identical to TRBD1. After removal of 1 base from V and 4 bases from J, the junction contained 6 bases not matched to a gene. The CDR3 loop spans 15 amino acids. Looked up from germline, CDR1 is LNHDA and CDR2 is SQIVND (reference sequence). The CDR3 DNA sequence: TGTGCCAGTAGTATAGGTGGAGGGGGCACCTATGGCTACACCTTC. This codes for CASSIGGGGTYGYTF.

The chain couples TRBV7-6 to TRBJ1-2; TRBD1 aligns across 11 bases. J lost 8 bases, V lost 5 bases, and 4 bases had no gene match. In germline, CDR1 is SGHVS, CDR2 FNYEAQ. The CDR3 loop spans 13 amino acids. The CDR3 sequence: CASSVGQGGGYTF. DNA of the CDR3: TGTGCCAGCAGCGTGGGACAGGGGGGAGGCTACACCTTC.

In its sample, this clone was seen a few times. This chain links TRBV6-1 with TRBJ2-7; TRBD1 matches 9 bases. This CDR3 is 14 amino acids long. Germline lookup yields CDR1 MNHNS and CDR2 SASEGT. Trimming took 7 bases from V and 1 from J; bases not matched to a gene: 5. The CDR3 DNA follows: TGTGCCAGCAACCCGGGACAGGGATCCTACGAGCAGTACTTC. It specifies CASNPGQGSYEQYF.

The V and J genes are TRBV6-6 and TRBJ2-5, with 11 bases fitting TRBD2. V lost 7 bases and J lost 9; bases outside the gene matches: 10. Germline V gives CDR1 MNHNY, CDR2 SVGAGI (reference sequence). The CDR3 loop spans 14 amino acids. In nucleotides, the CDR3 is TGTGCCAGCACCGTTAGCGGGGGGGGGCAGGCCCAGTACTTC. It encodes CASTVSGGGQAQYF.

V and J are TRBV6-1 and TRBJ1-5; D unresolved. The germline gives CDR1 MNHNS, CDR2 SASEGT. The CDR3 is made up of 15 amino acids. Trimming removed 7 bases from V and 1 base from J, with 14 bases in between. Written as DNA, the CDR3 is TGTGCCAGCAAAGAAGGAGCGACGAGCAATCAGCCCCAGCATTTT. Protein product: CASKEGATSNQPQHF.

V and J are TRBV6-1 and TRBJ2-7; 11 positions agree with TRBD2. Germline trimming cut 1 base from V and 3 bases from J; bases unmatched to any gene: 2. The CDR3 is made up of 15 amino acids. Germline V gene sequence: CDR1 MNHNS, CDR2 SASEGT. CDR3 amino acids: CASSEGGTSGYEQYF. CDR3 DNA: TGTGCCAGCAGTGAAGGGGGGACTAGCGGCTACGAGCAGTACTTC.

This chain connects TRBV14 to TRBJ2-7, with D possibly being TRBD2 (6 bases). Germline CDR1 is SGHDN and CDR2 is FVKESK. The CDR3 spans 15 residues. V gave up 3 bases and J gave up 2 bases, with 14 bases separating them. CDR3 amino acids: CASSQERVVAYEQYF. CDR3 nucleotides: TGTGCCAGCAGCCAGGAGCGGGTCGTCGCCTACGAGCAGTACTTC.

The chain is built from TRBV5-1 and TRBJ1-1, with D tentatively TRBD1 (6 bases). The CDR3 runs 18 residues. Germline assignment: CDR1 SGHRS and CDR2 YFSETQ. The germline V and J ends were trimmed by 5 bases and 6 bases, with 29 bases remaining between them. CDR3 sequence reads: CASSLIFDTGPGGSEAFF. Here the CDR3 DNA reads TGCGCCAGCAGTCTTATATTCGACACAGGGCCCGGGGGGTCTGAAGCTTTCTTT.

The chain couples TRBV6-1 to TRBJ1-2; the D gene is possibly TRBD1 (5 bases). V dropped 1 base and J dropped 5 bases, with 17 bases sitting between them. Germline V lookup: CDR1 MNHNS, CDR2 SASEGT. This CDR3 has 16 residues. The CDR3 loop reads CASSEGPGKAIYGYTF. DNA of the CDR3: TGTGCCAGCAGTGAAGGTCCAGGGAAAGCGATTTATGGCTACACCTTC.

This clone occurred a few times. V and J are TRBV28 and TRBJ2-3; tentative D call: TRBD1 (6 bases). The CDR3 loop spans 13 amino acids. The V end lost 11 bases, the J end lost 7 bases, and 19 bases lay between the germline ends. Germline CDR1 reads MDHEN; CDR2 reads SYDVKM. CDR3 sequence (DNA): TGTGCCGGCTCCTACAGGGACACTAATACGCAGTATTTT. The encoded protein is CAGSYRDTNTQYF.